These 30 T cell receptor beta chains originate from one sample sequenced in a study of blood T cell repertoires in COVID-19. Repertoires were generated with immunoSEQ multiplex PCR, while TCRdb's copy carries only in-frame clones and drops some. The sample shows about 230,000 clones, more than 65% of them seen only once. Sequencing input: peripheral blood. Receptors were obtained from a man between 45 and 60 years old with active or convalescent COVID-19.

The chain has TRBV5-8 and TRBJ2-6; 7 bases line up with TRBD1. Germline-derived CDR1 and CDR2 are SGHTS and YDEGEE. The CDR3 is 15 amino acids. V lost 1 base, J lost 8 bases, and 6 bases stayed unmatched. The CDR3 coding sequence is TGTGCCAGCAGCTTGTTTCAGGGGGTAACCAACGTCCTGACTTTC. Amino acids: CASSLFQGVTNVLTF.

The CDR3 is CARADRATNEKLFF. CDR3 DNA: TGTGCCAGGGCCGACAGAGCAACTAATGAAAAACTGTTTTTT. The rearrangement links TRBV2 to TRBJ1-4; tentatively, D is TRBD1 (5 bases). Trimming shortened V by 9 bases and J by 0 bases, and 11 bases separated the two germline ends. The CDR3 spans 14 residues. From germline, CDR1 is SNHLY and CDR2 FYNNEI. The variable domain in full, with the rest retrieved from reference TRBV2 and TRBJ1-4, is EPEVTQTPSHQVTQMGQEVILRCVPISNHLYFYWYRQILGQKVEFLVSFYNNEISEKSEIFDDQFSVERPDGSNFTLKIRSTKLEDSAMYFCARADRATNEKLFFGSGTQLSVL.

The count of this clone is one. This chain links TRBV7-2 with TRBJ1-3, with 10 bases fitting TRBD1. The CDR3 loop spans 16 amino acids. V was clipped by 5 bases and J by 4 bases; unmatched bases: 8. Germline loops: CDR1 SGHTA, CDR2 FQGNSA. The CDR3 DNA reads TGTGCCAGCAGCCGCCCCGGGACAGGGGAGGGAAACACCATATATTTT. It yields the protein CASSRPGTGEGNTIYF.

This clone was picked up a small number of times. The rearrangement uses TRBV29-1 and TRBJ2-1, with D unresolved. Trimming stripped 7 bases from V and 6 bases from J, with 16 bases between. CDR1 is SQVTM, CDR2 ANQGSEA, per germline. The CDR3 extends over 13 amino acids. The CDR3 DNA reads TGCAGCGCTAACCCCTTTTCGGGCAATGAGCAGTTCTTC. It is translated as CSANPFSGNEQFF.

The chain links TRBV7-9 to TRBJ2-7, with 7 positions matching TRBD1. CDR3 size: 14 residues. J lost 1 base, V lost 4 bases, and 4 bases had no gene match. Germline values: CDR1 SEHNR, CDR2 FQNEAQ (reference sequence). DNA for the CDR3: TGTGCCAGCAGCTCCGACAGGGCTTCCTACGAGCAGTACTTC. Its protein is CASSSDRASYEQYF.

This chain joins TRBV2 and TRBJ2-7; D is ambiguous. V was shortened by 7 bases and J by 1 base, with 5 bases between the two germline ends. The CDR3 covers 11 residues. Per the germline V gene, CDR1 is SNHLY and CDR2 is FYNNEI. This CDR3 is CASILSYEQYF. The CDR3 coding sequence is TGTGCCAGCATTCTATCCTACGAGCAGTACTTC.

Concerning this clone itself: Other DNA sequences from this sample encode an identical CDR3 as well. The genes are TRBV2 and TRBJ1-3; possibly TRBD1 for D (5 bases). This CDR3 is built from 12 residues. V was shortened by 4 bases and J by 5 bases, with 6 bases between the two germline ends. Germline loops: CDR1 SNHLY, CDR2 FYNNEI. The CDR3 loop is CASSGQRNTIYF. The CDR3 region has the DNA TGTGCCAGCAGTGGACAGAGAAACACCATATATTTT.

Only one count was recorded for this clone. The gene calls are TRBV4-1 and TRBJ1-4; 9 positions match TRBD1. Germline loops: CDR1 MGHRA, CDR2 YSYEKL. This CDR3 region has 16 residues. The V gene end was trimmed by 3 bases and the J gene end by 6 bases; junction bases not matched to a gene: 8. The CDR3 is CASSQVPGQGDEKLFF. In DNA, the CDR3 is TGCGCCAGCAGCCAGGTTCCGGGACAGGGAGATGAAAAACTGTTTTTT.

The gene calls are TRBV27 and TRBJ1-4; maybe TRBD1 (6 bases). The ends were cut back, 5 bases at V and 7 bases at J, with 17 bases in the middle. In germline, CDR1 is MNHEY, CDR2 SMNVEV (reference sequence). The CDR3 covers 15 residues. This chain's CDR3 is CASSAYRVGGEKLFF. The CDR3 coding sequence is TGTGCCAGCAGTGCTTACAGGGTCGGCGGTGAAAAACTGTTTTTT.

The V gene is TRBV12-5, the J gene TRBJ1-2; TRBD1 matches at 7 bases. The CDR3 contains 13 residues. The germline V gene encodes CDR1 LGHNT and CDR2 FRNRAP. Trimming at V came to 7 bases and at J to 5 bases, leaving 7 bases not matched to a gene. The CDR3 loop is CASATGTVYGYTF. Here the CDR3 DNA reads TGTGCTAGTGCCACTGGGACAGTTTATGGCTACACCTTC.

In DNA, the CDR3 is TGTGCCAGTAGTTGGGACACGGAGCAGCCCCAGCATTTT. This sequence encodes CASSWDTEQPQHF. The chain employs TRBV19 and TRBJ1-5; maybe TRBD1 (6 bases). From germline, CDR1 is LNHDA and CDR2 SQIVND (reference sequence). This CDR3 is built from 13 residues. Between the trimmed V and J ends, which lost 5 bases and 7 bases, there was a span of 12 bases.

The rearrangement joins TRBV4-3 to TRBJ2-4; 9 nucleotides agree with TRBD1. J lost 3 bases, V lost 0 bases, and 9 bases had no gene match. The CDR3 runs to 18 residues. Per the germline V gene, CDR1 is LGHNA and CDR2 is YSLEER. CDR3 DNA sequence: TGCGCCAGCAGCCAAGATCGGGGACAGGGTGGAAGCAAAAACATTCAGTACTTC. Protein: CASSQDRGQGGSKNIQYF.

V gene TRBV30 combines with J gene TRBJ1-5; D may be TRBD1 (6 bases). The germline gives CDR1 GTSNPN, CDR2 SVGIG (reference sequence). Trimming took 4 bases from V and 4 from J, leaving 8 bases between them. This CDR3 contains 12 residues. CDR3 DNA sequence: TGTGCCTGGACCAGGGGTAATCAGCCCCAGCATTTT. Translating gives CAWTRGNQPQHF.

The chain combines TRBV6-2 or TRBV6-3 with TRBJ2-2; TRBD2 aligns across 10 bases. Per the germline V gene, CDR1 is MNHEY and CDR2 is SVGEGT. The CDR3 contains 15 residues. V dropped 5 bases and J dropped 4; count of bases not matched to a gene: 4. CDR3 loop: CASSKRGGPTGELFF. The CDR3 DNA is TGTGCCAGCAGTAAGCGGGGGGGCCCCACCGGGGAGCTGTTTTTT.

The chain combines TRBV10-2 with TRBJ2-5; perhaps TRBD1 as D (6 bases). V lost 6 bases to trimming and J lost 4 bases, with 12 bases between them. This CDR3 is 13 amino acids long. Germline CDR1 and CDR2: WSHSY and SAAADI. CDR3 DNA: TGCGCCAGCAGGCCACAGGGCGGAGAGACCCAGTACTTC. It yields the protein CASRPQGGETQYF.

The chain joins TRBV19 to TRBJ2-7; weak D call: TRBD1 (6 bases). The CDR3 runs 13 residues. The germline V gene encodes CDR1 LNHDA and CDR2 SQIVND (reference sequence). Trimming stripped 6 bases from V and 2 bases from J, with 11 bases between. The chain's CDR3 is CASSGEGAYEQYF. As DNA, the CDR3 is TGTGCCAGTAGCGGTGAGGGGGCCTACGAGCAGTACTTC.

The V and J genes are TRBV2 and TRBJ1-1, with D perhaps matching TRBD1 (5 bases). Looked up from germline, CDR1 is SNHLY and CDR2 is FYNNEI. This CDR3 comprises 16 residues. Trimming left V 6 bases short and J 3 bases short, with 20 bases between. DNA for the CDR3: TGTGCCAGCAGCAAAGGGGAAATGGGGGGAGACACTGAAGCTTTCTTT. This translates into CASSKGEMGGDTEAFF.

V gene TRBV7-9 combines with J gene TRBJ2-7; weak D call: TRBD1 (5 bases). The CDR3 length is 15 residues. Germline V gene lookup returns CDR1 SEHNR and CDR2 FQNEAQ (reference sequence). Deletions cut 5 bases from V and 2 bases from J, with 16 bases between. CDR3 in DNA: TGTGCCAGCAGCATACTTCAGGGATACACCTACGAGCAGTACTTC. Residues: CASSILQGYTYEQYF.

This clone was seen more than once but under ten times. The genes are TRBV9 and TRBJ2-7, with 10 positions matching TRBD1. The CDR3 runs to 14 residues. Germline CDR1 is SGDLS and CDR2 is YYNGEE. V was clipped by 3 bases and J by 5 bases; unmatched bases: 5. CDR3 in amino acids: CASSDGQGVDEQYF. Written as DNA, the CDR3 is TGTGCCAGCAGCGATGGACAGGGGGTAGACGAGCAGTACTTC. Supplemented by reference TRBV9 and TRBJ2-7, the full variable domain reads DSGVTQTPKHLITATGQRVTLRCSPRSGDLSVYWYQQSLDQGLQFLIQYYNGEERAKGNILERFSAQQFPDLHSELNLSSLELGDSALYFCASSDGQGVDEQYFGPGTRLTVT.

V usage is TRBV7-9 and J usage is TRBJ2-1, with 10 bases fitting TRBD2. CDR3 length equals 16 residues. V was clipped by 2 bases and J by 7 bases; unmatched bases: 8. CDR1 is SEHNR, CDR2 FQNEAQ, per germline (reference sequence). The CDR3: CASSLQGSGGANEQFF. The CDR3 DNA is TGTGCCAGCAGCTTACAGGGCAGCGGGGGGGCTAATGAGCAGTTCTTC.

In DNA form, the CDR3 reads TGTGCCTGGTCACTCTCCTACGAGCAGTACTTC. This gives the protein CAWSLSYEQYF. The rearrangement links TRBV30 to TRBJ2-7, with no clear D. CDR3 length: 11 residues. Germline CDR1 GTSNPN, CDR2 SVGIG (reference sequence). The V end was cut by 5 bases, the J end by 0 bases, with 5 bases between.

This rearrangement joins TRBV13 to TRBJ2-1; 11 nucleotides match TRBD2. This CDR3 is 15 amino acids long. J gave up 10 bases and V 5 bases, and 10 bases lay outside the gene matches. From germline, CDR1 is PRHDT and CDR2 FYEKMQ (reference sequence). CDR3 sequence: CASSNSGGAIREQFF. CDR3 nucleotide sequence: TGTGCCAGCAGCAATAGCGGGGGGGCCATACGAGAGCAGTTCTTC.

The J gene is TRBJ2-3, the V gene TRBV24-1; D gene ambiguous. The CDR3 consists of 11 residues. The germline V gene encodes CDR1 KGHDR and CDR2 SFDVKD. Trimming cost V 7 bases and J 6 bases, with 7 bases left between them. The CDR3 DNA reads as TGTGCCACCAGCGCTCGGGATACGCAGTATTTT. Protein product: CATSARDTQYF.

The chain links TRBV7-8 to TRBJ2-7; 8 positions match TRBD1. V was pared by 1 base and J by 6 bases, with 8 bases of the junction left unmatched. Germline CDR1 and CDR2: SGHVS and FQNEAQ. The CDR3 has 15 residues. The CDR3 region is CASSLGQGARSEQYF. The CDR3 nucleotides are TGTGCCAGCAGCTTAGGCCAGGGGGCGCGGTCCGAGCAGTACTTC.

This clone was seen only once. V usage is TRBV11-2 and J usage is TRBJ2-3; TRBD2 aligns across 14 bases. CDR1 and CDR2 from the germline V gene are SGHAT and FQNNGV. This CDR3 spans 17 amino acids. Losses at the gene ends were 4 bases for V and 5 bases for J; bases not matched to a gene: 8. CDR3 DNA sequence: TGTGCCAGCAGCTCCAGACTAGCGGGGGGGCCGATAGATACGCAGTATTTT. It yields the protein CASSSRLAGGPIDTQYF.

This clone was recorded only once. The J gene is TRBJ2-3, the V gene TRBV3-1 (or the pseudogene TRBV3-2), with 8 bases identical to TRBD2. Germline values: CDR1 LGHDT, CDR2 YNNKEL (reference sequence). With V trimmed by 1 base and J by 11 bases, 11 bases remained unmatched. The CDR3 sequence is 15 residues long. CDR3 sequence: CASSQGESGGGKQYF. CDR3 DNA: TGTGCCAGCAGCCAAGGGGAAAGCGGGGGCGGGAAGCAGTATTTT.

V and J are TRBV5-5 and TRBJ1-3, with TRBD1 identical over 10 bases. The CDR3 runs 16 residues. J gave up 2 bases and V 4 bases, and 6 bases lay outside the gene matches. Germline-derived CDR1 and CDR2 are SGHKS and YYEKEE (reference sequence). The CDR3 DNA reads as TGTGCCAGCAGCGGGGGGACAGGGGACGCTGGAAACACCATATATTTT. It is translated as CASSGGTGDAGNTIYF.

The chain recombines TRBV24-1 with TRBJ2-3; 8 bases align to TRBD1. V lost 4 bases, J lost 6 bases, and 8 bases stayed unmatched. CDR1 and CDR2 (germline): KGHDR, SFDVKD. The CDR3 spans 15 residues. CDR3 bases: TGTGCCACCAGTGACGGGACAGGAGGTGGGGATACGCAGTATTTT. Translated: CATSDGTGGGDTQYF.

The V and J genes are TRBV24-1 and TRBJ1-4, with 11 positions matching TRBD1. Per the germline V gene, CDR1 is KGHDR and CDR2 is SFDVKD. The V and J ends lost 3 bases and 8 bases, in that order; junction bases with no gene match: 7. The CDR3 runs 16 residues. DNA for the CDR3: TGTGCCACCAGTGATCCCGGACAGGGGGCGGCGGAAAAACTGTTTTTT. Amino acids: CATSDPGQGAAEKLFF.

This chain's CDR3 is CASSHSGTVDEQYF. The CDR3 nucleotides read TGTGCCAGCAGTCACAGCGGGACTGTCGACGAGCAGTACTTC. V and J are TRBV13 and TRBJ2-7; 7 bases map to TRBD2. The CDR3 is 14 amino acids. Trimming took 6 bases from V and 5 from J; bases not matched to a gene: 10. Germline CDR1 reads PRHDT; CDR2 reads FYEKMQ (reference sequence).